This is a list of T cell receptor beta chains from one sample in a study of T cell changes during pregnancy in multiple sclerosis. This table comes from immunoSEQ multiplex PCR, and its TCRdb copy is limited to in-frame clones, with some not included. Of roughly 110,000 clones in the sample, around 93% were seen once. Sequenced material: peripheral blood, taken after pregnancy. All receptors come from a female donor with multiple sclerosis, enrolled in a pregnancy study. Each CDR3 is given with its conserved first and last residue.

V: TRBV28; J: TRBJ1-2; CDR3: CASSFGGGTNYGYTF
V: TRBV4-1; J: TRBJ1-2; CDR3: CASSSTPGGNRGYTF
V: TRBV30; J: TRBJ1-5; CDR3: CAWSDKGAGNQPQHF
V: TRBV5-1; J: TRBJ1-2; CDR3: CASSLETGGGYTF
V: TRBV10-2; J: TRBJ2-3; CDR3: CASRPSGTGDTQYF
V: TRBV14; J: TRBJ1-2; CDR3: CASSPRQGYYGYTF
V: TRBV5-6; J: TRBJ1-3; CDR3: CASSLASGNTIYF
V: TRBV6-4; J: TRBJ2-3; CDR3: CASSSGGATDTQYF
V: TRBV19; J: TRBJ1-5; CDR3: CASRSRSGNSQPQHF
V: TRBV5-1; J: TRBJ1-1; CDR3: CASSLTGGTEAFF